This T cell receptor beta chain was identified in a study of OX40 agonist ivuxolimab in advanced cancers. Across the study: Patients received ivuxolimab, an intravenous treatment, every 2 weeks at 0.01 to 10 mg/kg. Points from the study as a whole: At 0.1 to 3.0 mg/kg, clonal expansion of CD4+ and CD8+ blood T cells had occurred by week 6. Relative to CD4+ cells, CD8+ T cells on average had more expanded clones.

CDR3 length equals 15 residues. Per germline, CDR1 SEHNR and CDR2 FQNEAQ (reference sequence). V was trimmed by 6 bases and J by 0 bases, leaving 14 bases between them. Comment on this clone: What it binds is unknown.

Sequencing used immunoSEQ multiplex PCR; TCRdb keeps in-frame clones, though not all of them. The sample lists roughly 17,000 clones, around 67% seen once, with over 25% in the top ten. This rearrangement joins TRBV7-9 to TRBJ1-2; D call uncertain. The specimen comprised CD4+ or CD8+ T cells sorted from blood, sampled in a trial of the OX40 agonist ivuxolimab. The sequence was obtained from an adult with an advanced solid tumor such as melanoma, head and neck, liver or kidney cancer. The CDR3 coding sequence is TGTGCCAGCAGTAATGCCCCAGGTGCTAACTATGGCTACACCTTC. This sequence encodes CASSNAPGANYGYTF. The full variable domain, completed using reference TRBV7-9 and TRBJ1-2, is DTGVSQNPRHKITKRGQNVTFRCDPISEHNRLYWYRQTLGQGPEFLTYFQNEAQLEKSRLLSDRFSAERPKGSFSTLEIQRTEQGDSAMYLCASSNAPGANYGYTFGSGTRLTVV.